Presented here are 9 T cell receptor beta chains from one specimen sequenced in a study of cytomegalovirus exposure and HLA in healthy donors. Vbeta (60) and Jbeta (13) primers were used in the PCR. Repertoires were generated with immunoSEQ multiplex PCR, while TCRdb's copy carries only in-frame clones and drops some. The sample lists roughly 110,000 clones, about 84% seen once, with 2% to 2.5% in the top ten. Sequenced input: PBMCs. These receptors originate from a man between 25 and 39 years old in good health and CMV-seronegative.

In its sample, this clone was seen a few times. This sequence joins TRBV6-5 and TRBJ2-7; a weak D match, TRBD1 (6 bases). The CDR3 spans 12 residues. Germline lookup yields CDR1 MNHEY and CDR2 SVGAGI. Trimming shortened V by 3 bases and J by 8 bases, and 11 bases separated the two germline ends. CDR3: CASSYRGGQQYF. Here the CDR3 DNA reads TGTGCCAGCAGTTATCGTGGGGGCCAGCAGTACTTC.

The V call is TRBV5-1, the J call TRBJ2-2, with 7 bases that match TRBD2. The CDR3 spans 14 residues. With 5 bases clipped from V and 4 bases from J, the junction kept 5 bases outside the gene matches. Germline CDR1 SGHRS, CDR2 YFSETQ. This CDR3 reads CASRGGILTGELFF. The CDR3 nucleotides are TGCGCCAGCAGGGGGGGGATTCTCACCGGGGAGCTGTTTTTT.

V gene TRBV13 combines with J gene TRBJ2-1; 8 bases are a match to TRBD1. This CDR3 comprises 16 residues. V shed 2 bases, J shed 6 bases, and the junction held 9 bases outside the gene matches. The germline V gene has CDR1 PRHDT and CDR2 FYEKMQ (reference sequence). CDR3 sequence: CASSLFGQGAINEQFF. The CDR3 DNA reads TGTGCCAGCAGCTTATTCGGGCAGGGGGCGATCAATGAGCAGTTCTTC.

Only one count was recorded for this clone. This chain joins TRBV9 and TRBJ2-1, with 8 bases that match TRBD1. Germline trimming cut 0 bases from V and 6 bases from J; bases unmatched to any gene: 5. Germline V gene data show CDR1 as SGDLS and CDR2 as YYNGEE. CDR3 length: 15 residues. The CDR3 coding sequence is TGTGCCAGCAGCGTAGCCGGACAGGGCCCCAATGAGCAGTTCTTC. Translating gives CASSVAGQGPNEQFF.

The chain recombines TRBV2 with TRBJ1-2; D possibly corresponds to TRBD1 (6 bases). The CDR3 contains 13 residues. The germline V and J ends were trimmed by 3 bases and 7 bases, with 12 bases remaining between them. Germline assignment: CDR1 SNHLY and CDR2 FYNNEI. The CDR3, as DNA: TGTGCCAGCAGTGAGGGGGGGCAGGGTGGCTACACCTTC. Translated: CASSEGGQGGYTF.

For the CDR3, the DNA is TGCGCCAGCAGCCAAGGCGGAGTTCTGCACTATGGCTACACCTTC. As protein: CASSQGGVLHYGYTF. The chain employs TRBV4-1 and TRBJ1-2, with D uncertain. The V gene lost 1 base and the J gene lost 3 bases, with 12 bases spanning the gap. Germline V lookup: CDR1 MGHRA, CDR2 YSYEKL. The CDR3 runs 15 residues.

This chain connects TRBV6-6 to TRBJ2-7, with TRBD2 as a possible D gene (5 bases). Trimming stripped 5 bases from V and 7 bases from J, with 9 bases between. Looked up from germline, CDR1 is MNHNY and CDR2 is SVGAGI (reference sequence). This CDR3 region has 11 residues. The DNA for the CDR3 is TGTGCCAGCAGTACGGGGAAGGAGCAGTACTTC. Amino acid sequence: CASSTGKEQYF.

CDR3 DNA: TGCGCCAGCAGTCTTCCGGGACTAGCGGGAATTGACAATGAGCAGTTCTTC. Its protein product is CASSLPGLAGIDNEQFF. The chain links TRBV10-1 to TRBJ2-1, with 13 nucleotides matching TRBD2. V lost 5 bases and J lost 5; bases outside the gene matches: 9. The CDR3 is 17 residues long. Looked up from germline, CDR1 is WNHNN and CDR2 is SYGVQD (reference sequence).

The rearrangement uses TRBV9 and TRBJ1-5; 8 bases fit TRBD1. The CDR3 is 14 residues long. Trimming at V came to 3 bases and at J to 7 bases, leaving 6 bases not matched to a gene. The V gene's germline CDR1 is SGDLS and CDR2 YYNGEE. CDR3 in amino acids: CASSAGTGKQPQHF. CDR3 sequence (DNA): TGTGCCAGCAGCGCCGGGACAGGTAAACAGCCCCAGCATTTT.